The text below deals with one T cell receptor beta chain. This sample stems from a study of shared clonotypes between healthy human individuals. CDR1 MNHEY and CDR2 SVGAGI come from the germline V gene. The CDR3 consists of 15 residues. V dropped 4 bases and J dropped 2 bases, with 15 bases sitting between them. Profiled with immunoSEQ multiplex PCR; TCRdb holds only in-frame clones, not every one. This repertoire shows approximately 530,000 clones, 95% to 96% found once; its top ten account for about 0.06%. The chain couples TRBV6-5 to TRBJ2-7; D is tentatively TRBD1 or TRBD2 (5 bases each). The TCR originated in a woman aged 25 to 45 in good health. Sequencing was performed on naive CD4+ T cells sorted from blood. Subset: CD45RA+ positively selected. CDR3 coding DNA: TGTGCCAGCAGTTCCCCGGGGCGGGCGGCCTACGAGCAGTACTTC. As protein: CASSSPGRAAYEQYF.